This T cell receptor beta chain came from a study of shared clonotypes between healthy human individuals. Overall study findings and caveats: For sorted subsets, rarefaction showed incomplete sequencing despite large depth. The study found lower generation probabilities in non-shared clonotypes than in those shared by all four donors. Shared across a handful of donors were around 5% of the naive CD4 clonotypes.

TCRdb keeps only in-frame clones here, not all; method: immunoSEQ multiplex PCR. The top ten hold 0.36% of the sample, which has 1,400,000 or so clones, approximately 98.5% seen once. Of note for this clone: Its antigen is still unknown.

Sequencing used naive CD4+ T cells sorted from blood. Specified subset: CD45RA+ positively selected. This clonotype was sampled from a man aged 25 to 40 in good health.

The CDR3: CATTWLSGANVLTF. Written as DNA, the CDR3 is TGTGCCACCACTTGGCTTTCTGGGGCCAACGTCCTGACTTTC. This sequence joins TRBV6-6 and TRBJ2-6; no clear D gene. Germline assignment: CDR1 MNHNY and CDR2 SVGAGI (reference sequence). The V and J ends lost 10 bases and 1 base respectively, with 11 bases between them. The CDR3 is made up of 14 amino acids.